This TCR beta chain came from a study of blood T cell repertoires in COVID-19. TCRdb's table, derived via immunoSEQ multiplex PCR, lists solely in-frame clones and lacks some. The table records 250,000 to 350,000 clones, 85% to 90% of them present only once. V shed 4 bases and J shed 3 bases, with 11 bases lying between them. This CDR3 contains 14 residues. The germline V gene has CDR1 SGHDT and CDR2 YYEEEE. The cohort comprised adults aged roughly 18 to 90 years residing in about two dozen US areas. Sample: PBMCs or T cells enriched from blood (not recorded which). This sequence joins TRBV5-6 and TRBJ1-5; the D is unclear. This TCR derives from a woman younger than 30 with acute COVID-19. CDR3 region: CASSRREVNQPQHF. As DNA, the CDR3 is TGTGCCAGCAGCCGCCGGGAGGTCAATCAGCCCCAGCATTTT.